Each of the 18 T cell receptor beta chains below was sequenced from the same sample in a study of blood T cell repertoires in COVID-19. Profiled with immunoSEQ multiplex PCR; TCRdb holds only in-frame clones, not every one. Of about 440,000 clones listed, roughly 87% are singletons. Sequencing was done on a sample of PBMCs or T cells enriched from blood (not recorded which). The receptors shown here come from a woman aged 18 to 35 with acute COVID-19.

The chain has TRBV11-2 and TRBJ2-1; weak D call: TRBD2 (5 bases). The ends were cut back, 5 bases at V and 3 bases at J, with 20 bases in the middle. The CDR3 totals 17 residues. From germline, CDR1 is SGHAT and CDR2 FQNNGV. CDR3 sequence reads: CASSHTRLADIYNEQFF. The CDR3 nucleotides are TGTGCCAGCAGCCACACGCGGCTAGCAGACATCTACAATGAGCAGTTCTTC.

CDR3 region: CSVEVADTQYF. DNA for the CDR3: TGCAGCGTTGAGGTAGCAGATACGCAGTATTTT. V usage is TRBV29-1 and J usage is TRBJ2-3; D is unclear. The CDR3 sequence is 11 residues long. Germline assignment: CDR1 SQVTM and CDR2 ANQGSEA. Trimming removed 3 bases from V and 4 bases from J, with 5 bases in between.

The chain combines TRBV4-3 with TRBJ2-7; 11 positions match TRBD2. In germline, CDR1 is LGHNA, CDR2 YSLEER. With V trimmed by 3 bases and J by 7 bases, 8 bases remained unmatched. The CDR3 loop spans 15 amino acids. This CDR3 reads CASSQTSGMLREQYF. The CDR3 DNA is TGCGCCAGCAGCCAGACTAGCGGGATGTTGCGTGAGCAGTACTTC.

This clone was detected once. This sequence joins TRBV19 and TRBJ2-6; possibly TRBD1 for D (5 bases). The CDR3 loop spans 17 amino acids. V gave up 2 bases and J gave up 4 bases, with 15 bases separating them. Germline CDR1 and CDR2: LNHDA and SQIVND (reference sequence). The CDR3 bases are TGTGCCAGTAGTATACGGCAGGGAAGAACCGGGGCCAACGTCCTGACTTTC. It is translated as CASSIRQGRTGANVLTF.

CDR3 in amino acids: CASTLLGQGEKLFF. The CDR3 region has the DNA TGTGCCAGCACCCTCCTGGGACAGGGGGAAAAACTGTTTTTT. This sequence joins TRBV2 and TRBJ1-4; 10 bases are shared with TRBD1. V gave up 7 bases and J gave up 8 bases; unmatched junction bases: 7. CDR1 is SNHLY and CDR2 is FYNNEI in the germline V gene. CDR3 length: 14 residues.

The rearrangement links TRBV19 to TRBJ1-4; D gene unclear. The germline V gene has CDR1 LNHDA and CDR2 SQIVND (reference sequence). CDR3 size: 12 residues. Between the trimmed V and J ends, which lost 9 bases and 5 bases, there was a span of 10 bases. This CDR3 reads CASQDKNEKLFF. In DNA form, the CDR3 reads TGTGCCAGCCAAGACAAGAATGAAAAACTGTTTTTT. The whole variable domain, remainder taken from reference TRBV19 and TRBJ1-4, is DGGITQSPKYLFRKEGQNVTLSCEQNLNHDAMYWYRQDPGQGLRLIYYSQIVNDFQKGDIAEGYSVSREKKESFPLTVTSAQKNPTAFYLCASQDKNEKLFFGSGTQLSVL.

This chain connects TRBV4-2 to TRBJ2-7, with TRBD2 identical over 8 bases. CDR3 length: 15 amino acids. The J segment lost 5 bases and the V segment lost 3 bases, leaving 9 bases of the junction unmatched. The germline V gene has CDR1 LGHNA and CDR2 YNFKEQ. Written as DNA, the CDR3 is TGTGCCAGCAGCCATATAGCGGGGAATGGCAACGAGCAGTACTTC. Encoded protein: CASSHIAGNGNEQYF.

V usage is TRBV19 and J usage is TRBJ1-2; maybe TRBD1 (5 bases). This CDR3 has 14 residues. From germline, CDR1 is LNHDA and CDR2 SQIVND (reference sequence). Trimming stripped 3 bases from V and 4 bases from J, with 12 bases between. The CDR3 DNA reads TGTGCCAGTAGTATGTCCGGACATTTCTATGGCTACACCTTC. This codes for CASSMSGHFYGYTF.

This clone has just one count. This chain connects TRBV25-1 to TRBJ2-2, with a possible D match to TRBD2 (6 bases). Germline V gene sequence: CDR1 MGHDK, CDR2 SYGVNS. The V end lost 6 bases, the J end lost 4 bases, and 15 bases lay between the germline ends. The CDR3 is made up of 15 amino acids. CDR3 in DNA: TGTGCCAGCAGGGGGAGACTAGTAGGCACCGGGGAGCTGTTTTTT. It specifies CASRGRLVGTGELFF.

This clone was seen a single time. The V and J genes are TRBV7-9 and TRBJ2-1, with TRBD1 matching 8 bases. Germline V CDR1 and CDR2: SEHNR, FQNEAQ (reference sequence). The CDR3 contains 15 residues. The V segment lost 4 bases and the J segment 4 bases; nucleotides outside the gene matches: 6. In DNA, the CDR3 is TGTGCCAGCAGCTACGGACAGGGAGAATACAATGAGCAGTTCTTC. It yields the protein CASSYGQGEYNEQFF.

This clone was observed once. The chain carries TRBV9 and TRBJ2-2, with D possibly matching TRBD2 (6 bases). The CDR3 length is 15 residues. V dropped 5 bases and J dropped 2 bases, with 13 bases sitting between them. The germline CDR1 and CDR2 sequences are SGDLS and YYNGEE. CDR3 sequence (DNA): TGTGCCAGCAGGGGGACTGGTGGAAACACCGGGGAGCTGTTTTTT. Residues: CASRGTGGNTGELFF.

This clone appeared a single time. This rearrangement joins TRBV4-2 to TRBJ2-1; D remains unclear. CDR3 length: 11 residues. Trimming left V 4 bases short and J 6 bases short, with 4 bases between. Germline CDR1 is LGHNA and CDR2 is YNFKEQ. CDR3 nucleotide sequence: TGTGCCAGCAGCCTTAGCAATGAGCAGTTCTTC. This gives the protein CASSLSNEQFF.

V usage is TRBV28 and J usage is TRBJ1-5; D is uncertain. CDR1 and CDR2 (germline): MDHEN, SYDVKM. The CDR3 spans 12 residues. Trimming removed 6 bases from V and 9 bases from J, with 12 bases in between. CDR3 coding DNA: TGTGCCAGCAGAACAGCTACCGGGCCCCAGCATTTT. It codes for CASRTATGPQHF.

The chain carries TRBV19 and TRBJ2-7; the match to TRBD1 covers 10 bases. The germline V gene has CDR1 LNHDA and CDR2 SQIVND (reference sequence). The CDR3 is 14 residues long. V gave up 4 bases and J gave up 3 bases; unmatched junction bases: 3. The CDR3 region has the DNA TGTGCCAGTAGTAGACAGGGGGCGAGCTACGAGCAGTACTTC. It translates to CASSRQGASYEQYF.

The chain has TRBV5-1 and TRBJ1-2; 9 nucleotides match TRBD1. CDR3 length: 14 amino acids. J was trimmed by 8 bases and V by 4 bases; bases with no gene match: 9. From germline, CDR1 is SGHRS and CDR2 YFSETQ. This CDR3 is CASSGTGQGSGYTF. In DNA form, the CDR3 reads TGCGCCAGCAGCGGGACTGGACAGGGGTCCGGCTACACCTTC.

The V gene is TRBV4-1, the J gene TRBJ1-4; no reliable D call. The CDR3 totals 12 residues. In germline, CDR1 is MGHRA, CDR2 YSYEKL. V lost 0 bases and J lost 7, with 3 bases in between. The chain's CDR3 is CASSQDIEKLFF. The CDR3 DNA reads as TGCGCCAGCAGCCAAGATATTGAAAAACTGTTTTTT.

The J gene is TRBJ2-1, the V gene TRBV11-2; TRBD2 matches 9 bases. The junction had 6 bases not matched to a gene; V was cut back by 1 base and J by 8 bases. CDR3 length: 15 amino acids. Germline V gene lookup returns CDR1 SGHAT and CDR2 FQNNGV. The CDR3 sequence is CASSLGDSGRYEQFF. For the CDR3, the DNA is TGTGCCAGCAGCTTAGGTGATAGCGGGAGATATGAGCAGTTCTTC.

The rearrangement joins TRBV10-2 to TRBJ1-5, with 7 bases fitting TRBD1. Germline loops: CDR1 WSHSY, CDR2 SAAADI. The CDR3 contains 16 residues. V was clipped by 5 bases and J by 2 bases; unmatched bases: 9. Here the CDR3 reads CASSRTGPGGNQPQHF. The CDR3 nucleotides read TGCGCCAGCAGTCGGACAGGTCCAGGCGGCAATCAGCCCCAGCATTTT.